The TCR beta chain described here comes from a study of T cell responses to AZD1222 COVID-19 vaccine. Germline CDR1 SGHRS, CDR2 YFSETQ. CDR3 length equals 14 residues. The J segment lost 6 bases and the V segment lost 4 bases, leaving 10 bases of the junction unmatched. Assay: immunoSEQ multiplex PCR; the TCRdb copy retains only in-frame clones and omits some. The data hold 100,000 to 150,000 clones, with about 89% observed a single time. The chain uses TRBV5-1 and TRBJ2-7; the match to TRBD1 covers 7 bases. This receptor was obtained from an adult in good health. The sequences come from peripheral blood, collected on day 0 of AZD1222 vaccination. The CDR3 nucleotides read TGCGCCAGCAGCGGCGACAGGGTTTTTGGCGAGCAGTACTTC. This encodes CASSGDRVFGEQYF.